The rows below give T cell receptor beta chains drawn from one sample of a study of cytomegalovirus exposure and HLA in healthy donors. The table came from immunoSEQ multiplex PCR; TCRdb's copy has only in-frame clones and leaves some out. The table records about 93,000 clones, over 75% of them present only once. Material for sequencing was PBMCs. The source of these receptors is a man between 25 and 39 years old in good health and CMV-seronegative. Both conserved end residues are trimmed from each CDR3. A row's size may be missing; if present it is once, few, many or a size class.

ASSYFGGLNTEAF | TRBV6-5 | - | TRBJ1-1
ASSLGTSNPYEQY | TRBV5-1 | - | TRBJ2-7
ASSQLKGWGGDNSPLH | TRBV7-9 | - | TRBJ1-6
ASTVATLNTGELF | TRBV6-1 | - | TRBJ2-2
SVVTHRGTTEAF | TRBV29-1 | - | TRBJ1-1
ASSLVLEGAQY | TRBV5-1 | - | TRBJ2-5
AWGTGYTEAF | TRBV30 | many | TRBJ1-1
ASSPSSYTGELF | TRBV6-5 | few | TRBJ2-2
ASSLTGSEQY | TRBV7-9 | - | TRBJ2-7
ATLLRGGPYNEQF | TRBV19 | - | TRBJ2-1
ASRTGTPPYEQY | TRBV19 | - | TRBJ2-7
ASSLDRAHEAF | TRBV5-1 | - | TRBJ1-1
ASSLHSGAYAEAF | TRBV18 | - | TRBJ1-1